Below, 15 T cell receptor beta chains from the same sample are listed, as sequenced in a study of shared clonotypes between healthy human individuals. Naive CD8 cells were CD45RO-negative, positively selected for CCR7, excluding terminally differentiated effector memory CD45RA+ cells. TCRdb keeps only in-frame clones here, not all; method: immunoSEQ multiplex PCR. The profile covers about 2.1 million clones, with about 93% appearing a single time and approximately 1.7% taken by the ten largest. Sequencing was carried out using naive CD8+ T cells from PBMCs. The receptors come from a man aged 18 to 29 in good health. Some clones in this sample may be carry-over from other donors' samples.

The V and J genes are TRBV14 and TRBJ2-1; the D gene is possibly TRBD2 (6 bases). CDR3 length: 15 residues. Deletions cut 3 bases from V and 8 bases from J, with 17 bases between. Looked up from germline, CDR1 is SGHDN and CDR2 is FVKESK. CDR3 nucleotide sequence: TGTGCCAGCAGCCAGGAGCGGGCCTCGGTAGATGAGCAGTTCTTC. Its protein product is CASSQERASVDEQFF.

V and J are TRBV27 and TRBJ1-1, with 10 positions matching TRBD1. V shed 4 bases, J shed 5 bases, and the junction held 7 bases outside the gene matches. Per germline, CDR1 MNHEY and CDR2 SMNVEV (reference sequence). The CDR3 loop spans 15 amino acids. CDR3 sequence: CASSWWTGGTTEAFF. The CDR3 region has the DNA TGTGCCAGCAGTTGGTGGACAGGGGGAACAACTGAAGCTTTCTTT.

V and J are TRBV9 and TRBJ1-2; D perhaps matches TRBD1 (6 bases). This CDR3 spans 14 amino acids. V was trimmed by 6 bases and J by 2 bases, leaving 14 bases between them. Germline loops: CDR1 SGDLS, CDR2 YYNGEE. The CDR3 nucleotides are TGTGCCAGCACAGGGGACGGAACCAACTATGGCTACACCTTC. Protein sequence: CASTGDGTNYGYTF.

A few counts support this clone. This rearrangement joins TRBV30 to TRBJ1-1; D not certain. V was shortened by 6 bases and J by 6 bases, with 14 bases between the two germline ends. CDR1 GTSNPN and CDR2 SVGIG come from the germline V gene (reference sequence). The CDR3 is 12 amino acids. The CDR3 nucleotides are TGTGCCTGCCAAGTTGGTGCGCCTGAAGCTTTCTTT. It encodes CACQVGAPEAFF.

A remark on this clone: A single base separates this from a much larger clone, so it may be a read error. V usage is TRBV7-6 and J usage is TRBJ2-5, with unresolved D. The CDR3 length is 12 residues. With 1 base removed from V and 5 bases from J, the gap between germline ends came to 5 bases. The germline V gene has CDR1 SGHVS and CDR2 FNYEAQ. The CDR3 DNA is TGTGCCAGCAGCTTAGTTGGGGAGACCCAGTACTTC. This translates into CASSLVGETQYF. The full variable domain, rest sourced from reference TRBV7-6 and TRBJ2-5, is GAGVSQSPRYKVTKRGQDVALRCDPISGHVSLYWYRQALGQGPEFLTYFNYEAQQDKSGLPNDRFSAERPEGSISTLTIQRTEQRDSAMYRCASSLVGETQYFGPGTRLLVL.

This clone was observed once. CDR3 bases: TGTGCCAGCAGCTTTTCAGGGACCCTCTACGAGCAGTACTTC. Translating it yields CASSFSGTLYEQYF. The chain recombines TRBV13 with TRBJ2-7, with D perhaps given as TRBD1 or TRBD2 (5 bases each). CDR1 PRHDT and CDR2 FYEKMQ come from the germline V gene (reference sequence). Trimming shortened V by 3 bases and J by 3 bases, and 12 bases separated the two germline ends. CDR3 length: 14 amino acids.

This chain connects TRBV7-7 to TRBJ2-1, with D hard to call. Germline-derived CDR1 and CDR2 are SSHAT and FNYEAQ (reference sequence). The CDR3 is made up of 14 amino acids. V was clipped by 1 base and J by 10 bases, with 14 bases between them. The CDR3 coding sequence is TGTGCCAGCAGCTTAGGCCTTAGGAATCAGGAGCAGTTCTTC. Its translation: CASSLGLRNQEQFF.

The genes are TRBV9 and TRBJ2-7; perhaps TRBD1 as D (5 bases). This CDR3 has 13 amino acids. V shed 5 bases and J shed 7 bases, with 16 bases lying between them. The V gene's germline CDR1 is SGDLS and CDR2 YYNGEE. The CDR3 sequence is CASSPTHSGEQYF. The CDR3 DNA reads TGTGCCAGCAGTCCGACCCACTCAGGGGAGCAGTACTTC.

This clone has just a few counts. Distinct nucleotide sequences in the sample also encode this CDR3. This chain connects TRBV9 to TRBJ2-1; D not certain. Germline CDR1 is SGDLS and CDR2 is YYNGEE. The V end lost 2 bases, the J end lost 9 bases, and 9 bases lay between the germline ends. The CDR3 length is 12 residues. CDR3 sequence reads: CASSVSKGEQFF. For the CDR3, the DNA is TGTGCCAGCAGCGTGAGTAAGGGTGAGCAGTTCTTC. The variable domain in full, with the rest retrieved from reference TRBV9 and TRBJ2-1, is DSGVTQTPKHLITATGQRVTLRCSPRSGDLSVYWYQQSLDQGLQFLIQYYNGEERAKGNILERFSAQQFPDLHSELNLSSLELGDSALYFCASSVSKGEQFFGPGTRLTVL.

V is TRBV5-5 and J is TRBJ1-2, with unresolved D. The ends were cut back, 0 bases at V and 0 bases at J, with 9 bases in the middle. This CDR3 has 15 residues. The V gene's germline CDR1 is SGHKS and CDR2 YYEKEE (reference sequence). The CDR3 DNA follows: TGTGCCAGCAGCTTGGGGGCAGAACCTAACTATGGCTACACCTTC. Its protein is CASSLGAEPNYGYTF.

V and J are TRBV11-2 and TRBJ2-2; 9 bases line up with TRBD2. The CDR3 consists of 15 residues. V dropped 8 bases and J dropped 4; count of bases not matched to a gene: 8. Looked up from germline, CDR1 is SGHAT and CDR2 is FQNNGV. The CDR3 region has the DNA TGTGCCAGCGGCACTCTAGCGGGGTTCACCGGGGAGCTGTTTTTT. Residues: CASGTLAGFTGELFF.

This rearrangement joins TRBV6-1 to TRBJ1-2, with D unclear. The CDR3 totals 16 residues. V lost 2 bases and J 2 bases, leaving 15 bases between the germline ends. Germline CDR1 reads MNHNS; CDR2 reads SASEGT. The CDR3 sequence: CASSESNSDLNYGYTF. In DNA, the CDR3 is TGTGCCAGCAGTGAATCTAACAGTGACTTAAACTATGGCTACACCTTC.

The rearrangement links TRBV9 to TRBJ2-2; D uncertain. This CDR3 is built from 10 residues. In germline, CDR1 is SGDLS, CDR2 YYNGEE. Trimming removed 3 bases from V and 15 bases from J, with 9 bases in between. CDR3 sequence reads: CASSGPYLFF. The CDR3 DNA sequence: TGTGCCAGCAGCGGTCCTTACTTGTTTTTT. The full variable domain, its missing parts supplied by reference TRBV9 and TRBJ2-2, is DSGVTQTPKHLITATGQRVTLRCSPRSGDLSVYWYQQSLDQGLQFLIQYYNGEERAKGNILERFSAQQFPDLHSELNLSSLELGDSALYFCASSGPYLFFGEGSRLTVL.

This clone was found once. The chain has TRBV28 and TRBJ2-1; the D call may be TRBD1 or TRBD2 (7 bases each). Germline lookup yields CDR1 MDHEN and CDR2 SYDVKM. The CDR3 extends over 15 amino acids. V was clipped by 7 bases and J by 4 bases, with 17 bases between them. CDR3 nucleotides: TGTGCCAGCAACCAGGGGGGACTACTATACAATGAGCAGTTCTTC. Translating it yields CASNQGGLLYNEQFF.

This clone occurred once. The chain links TRBV27 to TRBJ1-2, with a weak D call TRBD1 (5 bases). V lost 1 base, J lost 6 bases, and 12 bases lay in between. The CDR3 contains 14 residues. The germline CDR1 and CDR2 sequences are MNHEY and SMNVEV (reference sequence). The CDR3 sequence: CASSLLGAGDGYTF. CDR3 bases: TGTGCCAGCAGTTTATTAGGGGCTGGGGATGGCTACACCTTC.